This T cell receptor beta chain was sequenced in a study of blood T cell repertoires in COVID-19. In the study overall: Samples representing acute and convalescent COVID-19 were sourced from the United States, Italy and Spain. Sources were T cells, B-cell-depleted T cells, or PBMCs; the material itself was cDNA or gDNA.

Authors' analysis steps: Amplification of reference gene primers provided the estimated nucleated cell counts. The data were produced by immunoSEQ multiplex PCR, yet TCRdb's version contains in-frame clones alone and is incomplete. The V and J calls and the clone size are those of that table, but D and trimming were determined from the DNA. There are 250,000 to 300,000 clones in the sample; about 90% occur only once, and less than 1.6% lies in the top ten. The sequenced material came from peripheral blood. The TCR sequence derives from a woman aged 40 to 49 who had recovered from COVID-19.

The CDR3 sequence is CSVEEWAGGNYGYTF. The CDR3 DNA sequence: TGCAGCGTTGAAGAATGGGCAGGGGGGAACTATGGCTACACCTTC. This chain joins TRBV29-1 and TRBJ1-2, with 7 bases identical to TRBD1. CDR1 is SQVTM and CDR2 is ANQGSEA in the germline V gene. The trim removed 0 bases at V and 2 bases at J, leaving 6 bases unmatched. CDR3 length equals 15 residues.